This TCR beta chain was sequenced in a study of monozygotic twins with inflammatory bowel disease. General observations from the study: Compared with healthy co-twins, IBD patients showed reduced TCRbeta repertoire diversity by inverse Simpson.

The template was total RNA from whole blood, with no T cell sorting. TCRdb re-called the 5' RACE reads, yielding one record per CDR3 amino acid sequence without DNA. The sample table sets out about 380,000 distinct CDR3 sequences. In the case of this clonotype: Its antigen is still unknown.

Germline values: CDR1 DFQATT, CDR2 SNEGSKA (reference sequence). This CDR3 is 15 amino acids long. The sample consisted of blood. This TCR was sampled from a human donor with ulcerative colitis or Crohn's disease, or a healthy co-twin of an affected twin (not recorded which). V and J are TRBV20-1 and TRBJ2-3; checking the TCRdb D call of TRBD1 is not possible without DNA. The CDR3 here is CSSPGGHLGTDTQYF.